This T cell receptor beta chain came from a study of T cell responses to AZD1222 COVID-19 vaccine. This table comes from immunoSEQ multiplex PCR, and its TCRdb copy is limited to in-frame clones, with some not included. Of some 47,000 clones in the sample, around 90% are singletons; the top ten hold approximately 2.4%. Germline trimming cut 3 bases from V and 6 bases from J; bases unmatched to any gene: 7. Germline values: CDR1 MNHNS, CDR2 SASEGT. The CDR3 has 15 amino acids. The clonotype originates from an adult who received the AZD1222 COVID-19 vaccine. The genes are TRBV6-1 and TRBJ2-1; 8 positions match TRBD2. Sequencing was performed on peripheral blood, taken 28 days after the second AZD1222 dose. CDR3 protein: CASSEVAGRSNEQFF. In DNA form, the CDR3 reads TGTGCCAGCAGTGAGGTAGCGGGACGTTCCAATGAGCAGTTCTTC.